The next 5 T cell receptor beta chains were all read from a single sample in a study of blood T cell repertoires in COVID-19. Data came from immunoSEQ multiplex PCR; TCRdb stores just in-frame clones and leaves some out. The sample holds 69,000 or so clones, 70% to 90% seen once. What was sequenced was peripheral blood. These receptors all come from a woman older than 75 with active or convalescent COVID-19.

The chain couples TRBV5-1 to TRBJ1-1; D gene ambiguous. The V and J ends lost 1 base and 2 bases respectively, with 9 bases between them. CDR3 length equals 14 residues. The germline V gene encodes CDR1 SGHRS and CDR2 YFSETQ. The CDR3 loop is CASSLNSINTEAFF. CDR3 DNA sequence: TGCGCCAGCAGCTTGAACAGCATTAACACTGAAGCTTTCTTT. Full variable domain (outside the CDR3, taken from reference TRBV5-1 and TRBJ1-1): KAGVTQTPRYLIKTRGQQVTLSCSPISGHRSVSWYQQTPGQGLQFLFEYFSETQRNKGNFPGRFSGRQFSNSRSEMNVSTLELGDSALYLCASSLNSINTEAFFGQGTRLTVV.

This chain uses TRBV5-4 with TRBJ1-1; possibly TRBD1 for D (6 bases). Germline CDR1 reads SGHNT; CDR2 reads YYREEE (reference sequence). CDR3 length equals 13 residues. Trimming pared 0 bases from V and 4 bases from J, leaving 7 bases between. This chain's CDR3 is CASSLDRVTEAFF. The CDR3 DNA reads TGTGCCAGCAGCTTGGACAGGGTCACTGAAGCTTTCTTT. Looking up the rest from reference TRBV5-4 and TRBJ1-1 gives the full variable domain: ETGVTQSPTHLIKTRGQQVTLRCSSQSGHNTVSWYQQALGQGPQFIFQYYREEENGRGNFPPRFSGLQFPNYSSELNVNALELDDSALYLCASSLDRVTEAFFGQGTRLTVV.

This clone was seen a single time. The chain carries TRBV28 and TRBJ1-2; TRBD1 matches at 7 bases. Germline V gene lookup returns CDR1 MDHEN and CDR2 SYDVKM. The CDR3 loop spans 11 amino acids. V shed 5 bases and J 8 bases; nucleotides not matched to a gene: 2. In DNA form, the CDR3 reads TGTGCCAGCAGTCACAGGGGCGGCTACACCTTC. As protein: CASSHRGGYTF.

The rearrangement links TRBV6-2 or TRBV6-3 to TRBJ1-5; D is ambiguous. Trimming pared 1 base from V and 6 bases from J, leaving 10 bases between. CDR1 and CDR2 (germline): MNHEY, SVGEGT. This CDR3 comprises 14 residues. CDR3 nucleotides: TGTGCCAGCAGTTACTACCAGATCTTTCAGCCCCAGCATTTT. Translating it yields CASSYYQIFQPQHF.

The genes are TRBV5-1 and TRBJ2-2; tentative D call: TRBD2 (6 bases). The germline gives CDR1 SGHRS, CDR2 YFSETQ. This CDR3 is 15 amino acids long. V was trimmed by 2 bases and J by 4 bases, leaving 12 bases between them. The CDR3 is CASSFRAGLTGELFF. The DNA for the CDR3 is TGCGCCAGCAGCTTCAGGGCGGGGCTCACCGGGGAGCTGTTTTTT. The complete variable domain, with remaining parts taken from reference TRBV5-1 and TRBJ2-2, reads KAGVTQTPRYLIKTRGQQVTLSCSPISGHRSVSWYQQTPGQGLQFLFEYFSETQRNKGNFPGRFSGRQFSNSRSEMNVSTLELGDSALYLCASSFRAGLTGELFFGEGSRLTVL.